This entry lists 21 T cell receptor beta chains sequenced from one sample in a study of cytomegalovirus exposure and HLA in healthy donors. Primers: 60 Vbeta forward and 13 Jbeta reverse. TCRdb keeps only in-frame clones here, not all; method: immunoSEQ multiplex PCR. The profile covers some 140,000 clones, with around 75% appearing a single time and around 7.2% taken by the ten largest. The sequencing sample was made of PBMCs. The origin of the receptors is a man aged 25-40 years in good health and CMV-seropositive.

This chain joins TRBV6-5 and TRBJ2-7; TRBD1 aligns across 8 bases. Trimming took 6 bases from V and 5 from J; bases not matched to a gene: 3. The CDR3 totals 12 residues. The germline V gene encodes CDR1 MNHEY and CDR2 SVGAGI. The CDR3 region is CASSQTGDEQYF. In nucleotides, the CDR3 is TGTGCCAGCAGCCAGACAGGGGACGAGCAGTACTTC.

Of note for this clone: Other DNA variants within this sample encode the same CDR3. The J gene is TRBJ2-6, the V gene TRBV5-4; TRBD1 agrees at 7 bases. There are 15 residues in the CDR3. Germline values: CDR1 SGHNT, CDR2 YYREEE (reference sequence). Trimming removed 5 bases from V and 4 bases from J; junction bases left unmatched: 6. This chain's CDR3 is CASSSTGVGANVLTF. DNA of the CDR3: TGTGCCAGCAGTTCCACAGGGGTAGGGGCCAACGTCCTGACTTTC.

The chain employs TRBV6-1 and TRBJ1-2, with D uncertain. CDR3 length: 12 residues. Germline V gene data show CDR1 as MNHNS and CDR2 as SASEGT. Deletions cut 7 bases from V and 8 bases from J, with 14 bases between. The CDR3 sequence: CASTNPQRGYTF. CDR3 nucleotide sequence: TGTGCCAGCACTAACCCCCAACGGGGCTACACCTTC.

V is TRBV28 and J is TRBJ2-3; 13 bases are shared with TRBD2. Germline lookup yields CDR1 MDHEN and CDR2 SYDVKM. There are 16 residues in the CDR3. V was clipped by 3 bases and J by 5 bases; unmatched bases: 5. Here the CDR3 DNA reads TGTGCCAGCAGTTTCCGACTAGCGGGAGGTAAAGATACGCAGTATTTT. This sequence encodes CASSFRLAGGKDTQYF.

The chain joins TRBV30 to TRBJ1-6; 9 bases map to TRBD1. CDR3 length: 14 residues. The V gene end was trimmed by 3 bases and the J gene end by 12 bases; junction bases not matched to a gene: 9. Germline values: CDR1 GTSNPN, CDR2 SVGIG (reference sequence). CDR3 bases: TGTGCCTGGAGGGGGACAGGGAACCTTAGACCCCTCCACTTT. The encoded protein is CAWRGTGNLRPLHF. Variable domain in full (rest from reference TRBV30 and TRBJ1-6): SQTIHQWPATLVQPVGSPLSLECTVEGTSNPNLYWYRQAAGRGLQLLFYSVGIGQISSEVPQNLSASRPQDRQFILSSKKLLLSDSGFYLCAWRGTGNLRPLHFGNGTRLTVT.

This chain connects TRBV6-1 to TRBJ2-1, with TRBD1 identical over 8 bases. CDR1 is MNHNS, CDR2 SASEGT, per germline. This CDR3 region has 17 residues. Unmatched junction bases numbered 9, after V lost 1 base and J lost 4 bases. CDR3 sequence: CASSEGTGQGAYNEQFF. In nucleotides, the CDR3 is TGTGCCAGCAGTGAAGGTACGGGCCAGGGGGCATACAATGAGCAGTTCTTC.

The genes are TRBV19 and TRBJ1-2; 8 bases line up with TRBD1. The germline V gene has CDR1 LNHDA and CDR2 SQIVND (reference sequence). Unmatched junction bases numbered 11, after V lost 4 bases and J lost 4 bases. This CDR3 spans 16 amino acids. DNA for the CDR3: TGTGCCAGTAGTAAAGGCAGGGGGCCCGGGGGCTATGGCTACACCTTC. This gives the protein CASSKGRGPGGYGYTF.

V gene TRBV7-6 combines with J gene TRBJ2-7; D remains unclear. V was cut by 6 bases and J by 2 bases, with 11 bases left in between. CDR3 size: 13 residues. Germline-derived CDR1 and CDR2 are SGHVS and FNYEAQ. CDR3: CASSSRETYEQYF. The CDR3 nucleotides read TGTGCCAGCAGTTCAAGAGAGACCTACGAGCAGTACTTC.

V and J are TRBV28 and TRBJ1-4; possibly TRBD1 for D (6 bases). V was pared by 1 base and J by 4 bases, with 10 bases between. This CDR3 spans 15 amino acids. Germline V gives CDR1 MDHEN, CDR2 SYDVKM. This CDR3 reads CASSLSGGYNEKLFF. The DNA of the CDR3 is TGTGCCAGCAGTTTATCTGGGGGCTATAATGAAAAACTGTTTTTT.

This clone has a single count. CDR3 sequence (DNA): TGTGCCATCAGTGACCAGGTGAACTCCTACAATGAGCAGTTCTTC. Protein sequence: CAISDQVNSYNEQFF. The chain recombines TRBV10-3 with TRBJ2-1; D gene unclear. Germline V CDR1 and CDR2: ENHRY, SYGVKD. Trimming cost V 3 bases and J 0 bases, with 9 bases left between them. The CDR3 is 15 residues long.

The chain carries TRBV30 and TRBJ1-4; TRBD1 matches 9 bases. Trimming took 7 bases from V and 7 from J; bases not matched to a gene: 7. The germline CDR1 and CDR2 sequences are GTSNPN and SVGIG (reference sequence). The CDR3 sequence is 13 residues long. CDR3 protein: CAFTQGAVEKLFF. CDR3 in DNA: TGTGCCTTTACACAGGGGGCGGTTGAAAAACTGTTTTTT.

The chain links TRBV10-3 to TRBJ2-7; 8 bases fit TRBD2. Germline values: CDR1 ENHRY, CDR2 SYGVKD. CDR3 size: 15 residues. V was clipped by 7 bases and J by 0 bases; unmatched bases: 8. The CDR3 is CAIKPSGSYSYEQYF. In nucleotides, the CDR3 is TGTGCCATCAAACCTAGCGGGTCCTACTCCTACGAGCAGTACTTC.

The CDR3 DNA is TGTGCCAGCAGTTCGAGGACTAGCGGTACCTACGAGCAGTACTTC. Translation gives CASSSRTSGTYEQYF. The rearrangement joins TRBV27 to TRBJ2-7, with 10 bases aligning to TRBD2. The CDR3 is made up of 15 amino acids. Per the germline V gene, CDR1 is MNHEY and CDR2 is SMNVEV (reference sequence). Trimming took 4 bases from V and 2 from J; bases not matched to a gene: 5.

The sample holds one count of this clone. One junction end disagrees with the germline gene, perhaps due to a read error. V and J are TRBV4-1 and TRBJ2-7, with 10 bases fitting TRBD2. In germline, CDR1 is MGHRA, CDR2 YSYEKL. This CDR3 has 18 residues. DNA for the CDR3: TGCGCCAGCAGCCAAGATAAAATCACTAGCGGGATCTCCCACGAGCAGTACTTC. Translating gives CASSQDKITSGISHEQYF.

The V gene is TRBV6-5, the J gene TRBJ2-7; tentative D call: TRBD1 (5 bases). There are 13 residues in the CDR3. Germline CDR1 and CDR2: MNHEY and SVGAGI. V was trimmed by 0 bases and J by 6 bases, leaving 9 bases between them. The CDR3 DNA reads as TGTGCCAGCAGTTACTCAGGGGTGTCCGAGCAGTACTTC. Its translation is CASSYSGVSEQYF.

This clone has only one observation. The V call is TRBV6-6, the J call TRBJ1-1; D ambiguous. CDR1 and CDR2 (germline): MNHNY, SVGAGI (reference sequence). The V and J ends lost 4 bases and 1 base respectively, with 4 bases between them. This CDR3 region has 12 residues. CDR3 sequence (DNA): TGTGCCAGCAGTTCAGGGAACACTGAAGCTTTCTTT. Translated: CASSSGNTEAFF.

The CDR3 DNA is TGTGCCAGCAGTGACTCCTGGCACACCGGGGAGCTGTTTTTT. Amino acids: CASSDSWHTGELFF. This chain connects TRBV6-4 to TRBJ2-2; D is ambiguous. V was cut by 0 bases and J by 3 bases, with 5 bases left in between. The CDR3 has 14 residues. Germline CDR1 MRHNA, CDR2 SNTAGT.

The CDR3: CASSFSGGADGYTF. The CDR3, as DNA: TGTGCCAGCAGTTTCTCGGGGGGAGCAGATGGCTACACCTTC. The chain is built from TRBV6-5 and TRBJ1-2; a weak D match, TRBD1 (5 bases). Trimming pared 4 bases from V and 6 bases from J, leaving 15 bases between. The germline gives CDR1 MNHEY, CDR2 SVGAGI. There are 14 residues in the CDR3.

The CDR3 DNA reads as TGTGCCAGCAGCTCAGGACTAGCGGGAGGATTAAAAGAGACCCAGTACTTC. Translated, it gives CASSSGLAGGLKETQYF. This rearrangement joins TRBV11-2 to TRBJ2-5; TRBD2 aligns across 14 bases. Trimming cost V 4 bases and J 3 bases; bases outside gene matches: 7. The CDR3 extends over 17 amino acids. Germline V gene lookup returns CDR1 SGHAT and CDR2 FQNNGV.

The V call is TRBV6-5, the J call TRBJ2-7; D may be TRBD2 (5 bases). The CDR3 spans 12 residues. Trimming removed 7 bases at V and 3 bases at J, with 10 bases between. Germline V gene sequence: CDR1 MNHEY, CDR2 SVGAGI. The CDR3, as DNA: TGTGCCAGCAAAGAGGGCAGCTACGAGCAGTACTTC. It translates to CASKEGSYEQYF.

In its sample, this clone was seen a few times. The rearrangement uses TRBV11-2 and TRBJ2-3; D uncertain. The CDR3 length is 15 residues. Germline-derived CDR1 and CDR2 are SGHAT and FQNNGV. Trimming left V 0 bases short and J 0 bases short, with 7 bases between. The CDR3 loop reads CASSLDPTSTDTQYF. DNA of the CDR3: TGTGCCAGCAGCTTAGATCCTACTAGCACAGATACGCAGTATTTT. Combining the CDR3 with reference TRBV11-2 and TRBJ2-3 gives the whole variable domain EAGVAQSPRYKIIEKRQSVAFWCNPISGHATLYWYQQILGQGPKLLIQFQNNGVVDDSQLPKDRFSAERLKGVDSTLKIQPAKLEDSAVYLCASSLDPTSTDTQYFGPGTRLTVL.